These 19 T cell receptor beta chains were all obtained from the same sample, sequenced in a study of T cells in Graves' hyperthyroidism and ophthalmopathy. TCR beta CDR3 regions were amplified from RNA. Researchers ran a first-round RT-PCR on the TCR CDR3 using the HTBI primer set. One entry per CDR3 protein results from TCRdb running MiXCR on the multiplex PCR reads. This table holds hundreds of thousands of distinct CDR3 sequences, approximately 15% found once. The sample comprised blood. Receptors were obtained from a woman aged 18-35 years with Graves' hyperthyroidism.

The table lists this clonotype with many counts. The V call is TRBV18, the J call TRBJ2-7, with 12 bases matching TRBD2. V lost 6 bases to trimming and J lost 0 bases; unmatched junction nucleotides: 6. Per the germline V gene, CDR1 is KGHSH and CDR2 is LQKENI. The length of the CDR3 is 16 residues. Here the CDR3 reads CASSLRTSGNSYEQYF. The CDR3 DNA follows: TGTGCCAGCTCCCTGAGGACTAGCGGGAACTCCTACGAGCAGTACTTC. Full variable domain (outside the CDR3, taken from reference TRBV18 and TRBJ2-7): NAGVMQNPRHLVRRRGQEARLRCSPMKGHSHVYWYRQLPEEGLKFMVYLQKENIIDESGMPKERFSAEFPKEGPSILRIQQVVRGDSAAYFCASSLRTSGNSYEQYFGPGTRLTVT.

This clonotype was counted a few times. The rearrangement joins TRBV3-1 to TRBJ2-3; unclear D gene. V was cut by 4 bases and J by 4 bases, with 15 bases left in between. Germline V CDR1 and CDR2: LGHDT, YNNKEL (reference sequence). The CDR3 extends over 15 amino acids. The CDR3 loop reads CASSRPGRSPDTQYF. Written as DNA, the CDR3 is TGTGCCAGCAGCCGCCCCGGACGGAGTCCAGATACGCAGTATTTT.

The chain couples TRBV6-1 to TRBJ2-4, with D perhaps TRBD1 (6 bases). This CDR3 is built from 15 residues. Germline V lookup: CDR1 MNHNS, CDR2 SASEGT. V was pared by 1 base and J by 1 base, with 8 bases between. The CDR3 region has the DNA TGTGCCAGCAGTGAAGACAGGGAGGCCAAAAACATTCAGTACTTC. Translated: CASSEDREAKNIQYF.

There are a few counts of this clonotype. The V and J genes are TRBV5-6 and TRBJ2-5; no reliable D call. The V gene lost 5 bases and the J gene lost 2 bases, with 10 bases spanning the gap. CDR3 length equals 13 residues. Germline V gene sequence: CDR1 SGHDT, CDR2 YYEEEE. The CDR3 loop is CASRRITQETQYF. CDR3 nucleotides: TGTGCCAGCAGACGTATCACTCAAGAGACCCAGTACTTC.

This clonotype was counted ten times or more. V and J are TRBV9 and TRBJ2-1; TRBD1 aligns across 11 bases. The CDR3 is 16 residues long. Germline CDR1 SGDLS, CDR2 YYNGEE. V was pared by 1 base and J by 4 bases, with 4 bases of the junction left unmatched. CDR3 DNA sequence: TGTGCCAGCAGCGTAACCGGGACAGGGGGGTACAATGAGCAGTTCTTC. Translation gives CASSVTGTGGYNEQFF.

This clonotype was observed at least ten times. This chain links TRBV2 with TRBJ2-1, with a possible D match to TRBD2 (5 bases). This CDR3 comprises 13 residues. Germline V gene data show CDR1 as SNHLY and CDR2 as FYNNEI. Trimming left V 8 bases short and J 7 bases short, with 15 bases between. The CDR3 loop reads CASGTLPGNEQFF. The CDR3 DNA is TGTGCCAGCGGAACACTCCCGGGGAATGAGCAGTTCTTC.

This clonotype has only a few counts. The genes are TRBV6-1 and TRBJ2-6, with 13 bases fitting TRBD2. The length of the CDR3 is 18 residues. CDR1 MNHNS and CDR2 SASEGT come from the germline V gene. Trimming took 5 bases from V and 0 from J; bases not matched to a gene: 4. CDR3 DNA: TGTGCCAGCAGTCCCCGGACTAGCGGGGGCTCTGGGGCCAACGTCCTGACTTTC. This gives the protein CASSPRTSGGSGANVLTF.

This rearrangement joins TRBV25-1 to TRBJ2-7; 8 bases are a match to TRBD2. V dropped 2 bases and J dropped 4; count of bases not matched to a gene: 10. Germline V gene lookup returns CDR1 MGHDK and CDR2 SYGVNS. This CDR3 is built from 16 residues. The CDR3 region has the DNA TGTGCCAGCAGTGAACTCGAAGGGACTAGTGGGTACGAGCAGTACTTC. Protein sequence: CASSELEGTSGYEQYF.

The V and J genes are TRBV7-2 and TRBJ2-1; 7 nucleotides match TRBD2. Losses at the gene ends were 2 bases for V and 8 bases for J; bases not matched to a gene: 9. The CDR3 extends over 15 amino acids. Germline V gene lookup returns CDR1 SGHTA and CDR2 FQGNSA. CDR3 in DNA: TGTGCCAGCAGCTTATCTGCGGGAGAGGGTTATGAGCAGTTCTTC. Residues: CASSLSAGEGYEQFF.

This clonotype was detected many times. This sequence joins TRBV27 and TRBJ2-3; D possibly corresponds to TRBD1 (6 bases). The length of the CDR3 is 13 residues. The V end lost 6 bases, the J end lost 2 bases, and 9 bases lay between the germline ends. Germline CDR1 and CDR2: MNHEY and SMNVEV (reference sequence). This chain's CDR3 is CASSQGITDTQYF. The CDR3 coding sequence is TGTGCCAGCAGCCAGGGGATCACAGATACGCAGTATTTT.

The chain combines TRBV20-1 with TRBJ2-5; 11 bases line up with TRBD2. Germline CDR1 reads DFQATT; CDR2 reads SNEGSKA (reference sequence). The V gene end was trimmed by 3 bases and the J gene end by 3 bases; junction bases not matched to a gene: 15. The CDR3 totals 18 residues. CDR3 DNA: TGCAGTGCTAGGGTGGTCCCACTAGCGGGGGAGTCAAAAGAGACCCAGTACTTC. Protein sequence: CSARVVPLAGESKETQYF.

This clonotype was observed many times. The chain links TRBV6-1 to TRBJ2-7, with D perhaps TRBD1 (6 bases). Germline V gene lookup returns CDR1 MNHNS and CDR2 SASEGT. There are 13 residues in the CDR3. Trimming removed 5 bases from V and 2 bases from J, with 10 bases in between. CDR3 residues: CASSTRTAYEQYF. The CDR3 DNA is TGTGCCAGCAGTACCCGGACAGCCTACGAGCAGTACTTC.

This clonotype appeared many times. The chain combines TRBV7-3 with TRBJ2-3; 7 nucleotides align to TRBD2. CDR1 SGHTA and CDR2 FQGTGA come from the germline V gene. The J segment lost 1 base and the V segment lost 1 base, leaving 8 bases of the junction unmatched. The CDR3 spans 17 residues. The CDR3 DNA reads as TGTGCCAGCAGCTTAAGAGCGACGGGAGGAGGCACAGATACGCAGTATTTT. It translates to CASSLRATGGGTDTQYF.

The chain uses TRBV10-3 and TRBJ2-7; D gene ambiguous. The CDR3 totals 15 residues. V lost 2 bases, J lost 2 bases, and 13 bases lay in between. Germline CDR1 and CDR2: ENHRY and SYGVKD. In nucleotides, the CDR3 is TGTGCCATCAGTGAGGTCCAGTTAGTACCCTACGAGCAGTACTTC. Translated, it gives CAISEVQLVPYEQYF.

There are many counts of this clonotype. V is TRBV3-1 and J is TRBJ2-2; weak D call: TRBD1 (6 bases). Germline CDR1 and CDR2: LGHDT and YNNKEL (reference sequence). Trimming left V 4 bases short and J 3 bases short, with 12 bases between. CDR3 length: 15 residues. The CDR3 region has the DNA TGTGCCAGCAGCCTCCACAGGGATGACACCGGGGAGCTGTTTTTT. This translates into CASSLHRDDTGELFF.

This clonotype showed up many times. The rearrangement joins TRBV10-3 to TRBJ2-2; D is possibly TRBD1 or TRBD2 (5 bases each). The CDR3 is 18 amino acids. V lost 0 bases, J lost 1 base, and 15 bases lay in between. Germline V gene lookup returns CDR1 ENHRY and CDR2 SYGVKD. CDR3 DNA sequence: TGTGCCATCAGTGAGTCGGGGACCCGGAGGTTGAACACCGGGGAGCTGTTTTTT. Protein sequence: CAISESGTRRLNTGELFF.

This clonotype was counted between two and nine times. The V and J genes are TRBV6-1 and TRBJ1-4; D unclear. This CDR3 has 14 residues. V lost 6 bases to trimming and J lost 5 bases, with 13 bases between them. The germline CDR1 and CDR2 sequences are MNHNS and SASEGT. The CDR3, as DNA: TGTGCCAGCAGACTGGACCTTACGAATGAAAAACTGTTTTTT. The encoded protein is CASRLDLTNEKLFF.

This clonotype appeared many times. The chain links TRBV12-3 or TRBV12-4 to TRBJ2-3; TRBD1 might be the D (6 bases). Trimming stripped 3 bases from V and 6 bases from J, with 13 bases between. The CDR3 covers 14 residues. The CDR3 DNA is TGTGCCAGCAGTTTTAACAGGGCTGCGGATACGCAGTATTTT. As protein: CASSFNRAADTQYF.

This clonotype was found a few times. The rearrangement uses TRBV7-9 and TRBJ2-6; 7 positions agree with TRBD1. The germline V gene has CDR1 SEHNR and CDR2 FQNEAQ (reference sequence). V trimming: 6 bases; J trimming: 0 bases; junction bases outside the gene matches: 2. The CDR3 sequence is 15 residues long. The CDR3 coding sequence is TGTGCCAGCAGTACAGGGGCCTCTGGGGCCAACGTCCTGACTTTC. This translates into CASSTGASGANVLTF.